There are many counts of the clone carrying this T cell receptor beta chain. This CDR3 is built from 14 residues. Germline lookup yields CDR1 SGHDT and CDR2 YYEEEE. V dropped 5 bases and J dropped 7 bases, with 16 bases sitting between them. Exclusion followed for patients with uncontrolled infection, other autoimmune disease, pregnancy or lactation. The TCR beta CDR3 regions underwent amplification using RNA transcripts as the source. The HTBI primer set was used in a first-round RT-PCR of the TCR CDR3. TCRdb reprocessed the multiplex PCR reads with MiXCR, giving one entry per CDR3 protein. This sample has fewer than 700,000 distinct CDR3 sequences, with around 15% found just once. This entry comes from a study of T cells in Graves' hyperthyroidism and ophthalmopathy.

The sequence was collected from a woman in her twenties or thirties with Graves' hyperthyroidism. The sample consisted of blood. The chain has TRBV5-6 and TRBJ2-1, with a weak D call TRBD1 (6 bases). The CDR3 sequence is CASRSRGRGNEQFF. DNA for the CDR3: TGTGCCAGCAGATCACGTGGCAGGGGTAATGAGCAGTTCTTC.